One sample yielded the 20 T cell receptor beta chains listed below, sequenced in a study of OX40 agonist ivuxolimab in advanced cancers. Measured with immunoSEQ multiplex PCR; TCRdb has only the in-frame clones, and not every one. Among some 100,000 clones listed, around 93% were seen once. The input for sequencing was CD4+ or CD8+ T cells sorted from blood, taken in a trial of the OX40 agonist ivuxolimab. The receptors come from an adult with an advanced solid tumor such as melanoma, head and neck, liver or kidney cancer.

The chain is built from TRBV29-1 and TRBJ2-7; a possible D gene is TRBD1 (5 bases). Trimming took 7 bases from V and 3 from J, leaving 16 bases between them. The CDR3 consists of 13 residues. Germline V gives CDR1 SQVTM, CDR2 ANQGSEA. CDR3 sequence: CSGKGVDNYEQYF. The CDR3 coding sequence is TGCAGCGGCAAAGGGGTAGACAACTACGAGCAGTACTTC.

This clone was found once. This chain links TRBV11-2 with TRBJ2-1; D ambiguous. This CDR3 spans 13 amino acids. The germline V gene encodes CDR1 SGHAT and CDR2 FQNNGV. The V and J ends lost 1 base and 12 bases respectively, with 13 bases between them. CDR3: CASSLVDSTRQFF. CDR3 nucleotides: TGTGCCAGCAGCTTAGTCGACTCCACAAGGCAGTTCTTC.

This sequence joins TRBV28 and TRBJ1-4; possible D gene TRBD1, 5 bases. Germline CDR1 MDHEN, CDR2 SYDVKM. V lost 10 bases and J lost 8, with 17 bases in between. The CDR3 has 13 amino acids. The CDR3 loop is CATLNGGYEKLFF. CDR3 bases: TGTGCCACGTTAAACGGGGGTTACGAAAAACTGTTTTTT.

In DNA, the CDR3 is TGCGCCACCACGACGGGAGGCAGCCCAGGAGATGAGCAGTTCTTC. Amino acid sequence: CATTTGGSPGDEQFF. This chain links TRBV10-2 with TRBJ2-1; 7 positions match TRBD2. This CDR3 comprises 15 residues. With V trimmed by 10 bases and J by 8 bases, 17 bases remained unmatched. Germline CDR1 is WSHSY and CDR2 is SAAADI.

This chain connects TRBV6-5 to TRBJ1-5; D remains ambiguous. Trimming stripped 2 bases from V and 0 bases from J, with 11 bases between. CDR1 MNHEY and CDR2 SVGAGI come from the germline V gene. The CDR3 is 16 amino acids. CDR3 protein: CASSYGPTNSNQPQHF. As DNA, the CDR3 is TGTGCCAGCAGTTACGGGCCAACGAATAGCAATCAGCCCCAGCATTTT.

V is TRBV9 and J is TRBJ2-1; 8 bases are shared with TRBD2. CDR1 and CDR2 (germline): SGDLS, YYNGEE. The J segment lost 12 bases and the V segment lost 3 bases, leaving 11 bases of the junction unmatched. The CDR3 has 14 residues. In nucleotides, the CDR3 is TGTGCCAGCAGCGCAGACCTACTGGCGGGAGGGCAGTTCTTC. Amino acids: CASSADLLAGGQFF.

This clone was seen a single time. The chain combines TRBV29-1 with TRBJ2-3; D ambiguous. CDR1 SQVTM and CDR2 ANQGSEA come from the germline V gene. The ends were cut back, 5 bases at V and 4 bases at J, with 13 bases in the middle. This CDR3 has 13 residues. The CDR3 here is CSVRYTVPDTQYF. As DNA, the CDR3 is TGCAGCGTTAGGTACACGGTCCCAGATACGCAGTATTTT.

This chain joins TRBV5-8 and TRBJ1-5, with D unclear. This CDR3 spans 13 amino acids. V was cut by 1 base and J by 4 bases, with 6 bases left in between. Germline CDR1 SGHTS, CDR2 YDEGEE. CDR3 sequence reads: CASSLSANQPQHF. The CDR3 coding sequence is TGTGCCAGCAGCTTGTCCGCAAATCAGCCCCAGCATTTT.

This chain's CDR3 is CASLNTDTQYF. The CDR3 DNA reads as TGTGCCAGCCTCAACACAGATACGCAGTATTTT. The chain is built from TRBV7-9 and TRBJ2-3, with D unresolved. The CDR3 consists of 11 residues. V was trimmed by 8 bases and J by 2 bases, leaving 5 bases between them. Germline V gene lookup returns CDR1 SEHNR and CDR2 FQNEAQ (reference sequence).

The genes are TRBV7-2 and TRBJ1-1, with D perhaps TRBD1 (5 bases). The CDR3 is 17 residues long. Deletions cut 6 bases from V and 7 bases from J, with 27 bases between. In germline, CDR1 is SGHTA, CDR2 FQGNSA. The DNA of the CDR3 is TGTGCCAGCAGTAGTTCGGTTACCGGGACTATGAGGCTTGAAGCTTTCTTT. Translated: CASSSSVTGTMRLEAFF.

The chain joins TRBV7-9 to TRBJ2-3; D perhaps matches TRBD2 (5 bases). CDR3 length equals 15 residues. Germline-derived CDR1 and CDR2 are SEHNR and FQNEAQ (reference sequence). With 0 bases removed from V and 3 bases from J, the gap between germline ends came to 10 bases. For the CDR3, the DNA is TGTGCCAGCAGCTTAGCCCGGACTGCTACAGATACGCAGTATTTT. This sequence encodes CASSLARTATDTQYF.

CDR3 residues: CASRRRRGAKNIQYF. The DNA of the CDR3 is TGTGCCAGCAGGCGGCGGAGGGGTGCCAAAAACATTCAGTACTTC. The chain is built from TRBV11-3 and TRBJ2-4; tentatively, D is TRBD2 (6 bases). The CDR3 length is 15 residues. V was shortened by 6 bases and J by 1 base, with 13 bases between the two germline ends. The V gene's germline CDR1 is SGHNT and CDR2 YENEEA.

The CDR3, as DNA: TGCGCCAGCAGCTTGTCCAGGGGGGTGACTGAAGCTTTCTTT. Residues: CASSLSRGVTEAFF. The chain uses TRBV5-1 and TRBJ1-1; 7 bases line up with TRBD1. The CDR3 runs to 14 residues. With V trimmed by 1 base and J by 5 bases, 5 bases remained unmatched. CDR1 and CDR2 (germline): SGHRS, YFSETQ.

The CDR3 nucleotides read TGTGCCAGCAGCCTTGGACTAGCGGCCACAGATACGCAGTATTTT. This translates into CASSLGLAATDTQYF. The gene calls are TRBV11-3 and TRBJ2-3, with 10 bases matching TRBD2. After removal of 5 bases from V and 2 bases from J, the junction contained 4 bases not matched to a gene. Looked up from germline, CDR1 is SGHNT and CDR2 is YENEEA. CDR3 length: 15 amino acids.

This clone has just one count. The chain uses TRBV6-1 and TRBJ2-5, with TRBD1 matching 8 bases. The J call is uncertain, as TRBJ2-7 better fits the DNA end. The CDR3 runs 15 residues. The germline CDR1 and CDR2 sequences are MNHNS and SASEGT. CDR3 protein: CASSEGQGAFYEQYF. CDR3 DNA: TGTGCCAGCAGTGAAGGTCAGGGGGCGTTTTACGAGCAGTACTTC.

V and J are TRBV7-2 and TRBJ2-3, with 12 bases aligning to TRBD2. Germline CDR1 SGHTA, CDR2 FQGNSA. This CDR3 region has 15 residues. The J segment lost 5 bases and the V segment lost 10 bases, leaving 10 bases of the junction unmatched. CDR3 sequence: CATTTGLAGLDTQYF. CDR3 DNA: TGTGCCACCACGACGGGACTAGCGGGTTTAGATACGCAGTATTTT.

This chain connects TRBV19 to TRBJ1-3; the D is unclear. With 2 bases removed from V and 3 bases from J, the gap between germline ends came to 14 bases. This CDR3 comprises 16 residues. Looked up from germline, CDR1 is LNHDA and CDR2 is SQIVND (reference sequence). The CDR3 nucleotides are TGTGCCAGTAGTATAAGTGGGCGGGAGTATGGAAACACCATATATTTT. This sequence encodes CASSISGREYGNTIYF. Using reference TRBV19 and TRBJ1-3 for the parts outside the CDR3, the full variable domain is DGGITQSPKYLFRKEGQNVTLSCEQNLNHDAMYWYRQDPGQGLRLIYYSQIVNDFQKGDIAEGYSVSREKKESFPLTVTSAQKNPTAFYLCASSISGREYGNTIYFGEGSWLTVV.

As DNA, the CDR3 is TGTGCCAGCAGCTTGCAGGGGCTTCACACCGGGGAGCTGTTTTTT. It is translated as CASSLQGLHTGELFF. The V and J genes are TRBV5-6 and TRBJ2-2; possible D gene TRBD1, 6 bases. Per germline, CDR1 SGHDT and CDR2 YYEEEE. The V end lost 1 base, the J end lost 3 bases, and 10 bases lay between the germline ends. The CDR3 sequence is 15 residues long.

This clone was counted a single time. The J gene is TRBJ2-2, the V gene TRBV5-1; possibly TRBD2 for D (5 bases). Germline CDR1 and CDR2: SGHRS and YFSETQ. V lost 1 base to trimming and J lost 0 bases, with 10 bases between them. The CDR3 loop spans 16 amino acids. The CDR3 DNA reads TGCGCCAGCAGCTTGTTAGGACTGGCGAACACCGGGGAGCTGTTTTTT. Encoded protein: CASSLLGLANTGELFF.

The chain uses TRBV29-1 and TRBJ1-1; TRBD1 matches at 9 bases. The CDR3 covers 13 residues. Germline V gene lookup returns CDR1 SQVTM and CDR2 ANQGSEA. V lost 2 bases and J lost 6; bases outside the gene matches: 4. CDR3 sequence: CSVEQGQGPEAFF. CDR3 DNA: TGCAGCGTTGAACAAGGACAGGGGCCTGAAGCTTTCTTT.